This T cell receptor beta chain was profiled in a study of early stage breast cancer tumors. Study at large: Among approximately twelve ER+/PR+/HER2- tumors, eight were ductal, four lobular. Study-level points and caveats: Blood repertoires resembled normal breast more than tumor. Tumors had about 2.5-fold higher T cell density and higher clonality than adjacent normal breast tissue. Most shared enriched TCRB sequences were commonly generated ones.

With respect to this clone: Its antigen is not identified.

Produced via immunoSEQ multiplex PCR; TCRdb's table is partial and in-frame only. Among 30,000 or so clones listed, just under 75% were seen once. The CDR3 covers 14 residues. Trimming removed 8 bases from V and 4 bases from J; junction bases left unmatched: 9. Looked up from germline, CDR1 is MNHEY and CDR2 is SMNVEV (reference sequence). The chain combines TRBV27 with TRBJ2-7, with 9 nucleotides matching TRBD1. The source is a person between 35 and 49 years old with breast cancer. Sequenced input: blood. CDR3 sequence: CASRLQGAAYEQYF. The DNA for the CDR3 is TGTGCCAGCCGCCTACAGGGGGCCGCGTACGAGCAGTACTTC.